This is a list of T cell receptor beta chains from one sample in a study of cytomegalovirus exposure and HLA in healthy donors. Clones were read by immunoSEQ multiplex PCR, and TCRdb kept only the in-frame ones, dropping some. In the table there are around 90,000 clones, 64% of which are singletons. Sequencing was performed on PBMCs. These receptors came from a human donor in good health. The CDR3 runs from the conserved cysteine through the conserved F or W. The D gene is left open where the match is weak. Only some rows state a clone size, as once, few, many or a class for expanded clones.

d_call	v_call	clone_size	j_call	cdr3_nt	cdr3_aa
TRBD2	TRBV15	NA	TRBJ2-3	TGTGCCACCTCCTCCCCCGCGGGGGGCACAGATACGCAGTATTTT	CATSSPAGGTDTQYF
NA	TRBV19	NA	TRBJ1-2	TGTGCCAGTAGTATCGGACAGCGATGGGTCGGATCGTGGGGGAGAGGCTACACCTTC	CASSIGQRWVGSWGRGYTF
NA	TRBV7-9	few	TRBJ1-2	TGTGCCAGCAGCTTAGCGCCAGGGGAGGGCTATGGCTACACCTTC	CASSLAPGEGYGYTF
NA	TRBV5-4	NA	TRBJ1-2	TGTGCCAGCAGCCAGGAGGCCGGGCAGGCTTCTAACTATGGCTACACCTTC	CASSQEAGQASNYGYTF
TRBD1	TRBV18	NA	TRBJ1-5	TGTGCCAGCTCGTTTGACAGGGGTGGCAATCAGCCCCAGCATTTT	CASSFDRGGNQPQHF
NA	TRBV19	NA	TRBJ2-5	TGTGCCAGTAGTGTTCAGGGAGGAGGCGAGACCCAGTACTTC	CASSVQGGGETQYF
TRBD2	TRBV30	once	TRBJ2-3	TGTGCCTGGAGGTCCGGGACTAGCAGGATAGATACGCAGTATTTT	CAWRSGTSRIDTQYF
TRBD2	TRBV4-3	NA	TRBJ2-1	TGCGCCAGCAGCCAAGATTTCTCTAGCGGGGCTAACAATGAGCAGTTCTTC	CASSQDFSSGANNEQFF
NA	TRBV2	once	TRBJ2-2	TGTGCCAGCAGTGCCCTAGCGCGGGCGAACACCGGGGAGCTGTTTTTT	CASSALARANTGELFF
TRBD2	TRBV7-9	NA	TRBJ2-2	TGTGCCAGCAGCTTAACCCGGGCTAGCGGGACCGGGGAGCTGTTTTTT	CASSLTRASGTGELFF
NA	TRBV7-8	NA	TRBJ1-1	TGTGCCAGCAGCTACTATCCACTCTCCCTGAACACTGAAGCTTTCTTT	CASSYYPLSLNTEAFF
NA	TRBV4-3	NA	TRBJ1-3	TGCGCCAGCAGCCAAGACTCTCCAAGTCGGACAGTAAGCTCTGGAAACACCATATATTTT	CASSQDSPSRTVSSGNTIYF
TRBD1	TRBV11-2	NA	TRBJ1-6	TGTGCCAGCAGCTTGATCAGGGGGCGAGGGGATTCACCCCTCCACTTT	CASSLIRGRGDSPLHF
TRBD1	TRBV10-2	few	TRBJ2-7	TGCGCCACGACAGGGACCTCTGGCGAGCAGTACTTC	CATTGTSGEQYF
TRBD2	TRBV6-1	NA	TRBJ2-3	TGTGCCAGCAGTGGGGGACTAGCGAACACAGATACGCAGTATTTT	CASSGGLANTDTQYF
TRBD1	TRBV6-1	NA	TRBJ2-1	TGTGCCAGCCTCGACAGGGGATCCTACAATGAGCAGTTCTTC	CASLDRGSYNEQFF
TRBD1	TRBV4-3	few	TRBJ2-5	TGCGCCAGCAGCCTGGGACAGGGGGCGTGGGAGACCCAGTACTTC	CASSLGQGAWETQYF
TRBD2	TRBV7-9	NA	TRBJ2-5	TGTGCCAGCAGCCCGCCCCGGGGGGAACAAGAGACCCAGTACTTC	CASSPPRGEQETQYF
NA	TRBV11-1	NA	TRBJ2-7	TGTGCCAGCAGCTTACAACAGGGCTCCTACGAGCAGTACTTC	CASSLQQGSYEQYF
TRBD1	TRBV11-3	NA	TRBJ2-7	TGTGCCAGCAGCTATTCCGGGACAGCTTCCTACGAGCAGTACTTC	CASSYSGTASYEQYF
NA	TRBV4-2	NA	TRBJ2-7	TGTGCCAGCAGCCAAGCCGTCTTCTACGAGCAGTACTTC	CASSQAVFYEQYF
NA	TRBV4-1	NA	TRBJ2-7	TGCGCCAGCAGCAGCATTGGGGGGGACAACTCATTCTTC	CASSSIGGDNSFF
NA	TRBV9	NA	TRBJ1-5	TGTGCCAGCAGCGTAGATTCGGGGGGTGGTCAGCCCCAGCATTTT	CASSVDSGGGQPQHF
TRBD1	TRBV7-9	NA	TRBJ2-3	TGTGCCAGCAGCTTCCAAGGGGGCGGGGATACGCAGTATTTT	CASSFQGGGDTQYF
NA	TRBV9	NA	TRBJ1-6	TGTGCCAGCAGCGCCAGGGGTAATTCACCCCTCCACTTT	CASSARGNSPLHF
NA	TRBV9	NA	TRBJ2-1	TGTGCCAGCAGCCCCCACCCGCGCAATGAGCAGTTCTTC	CASSPHPRNEQFF
NA	TRBV11-3	NA	TRBJ1-1	TGTGCCAGCAGCTTTAGTGGGAACACTGAAGCTTTCTTT	CASSFSGNTEAFF
TRBD2	TRBV2	NA	TRBJ2-1	TGTGCCAGCAGTACGAGCGGGGTCCCCCATGAGCAGTTCTTC	CASSTSGVPHEQFF
TRBD1	TRBV5-5	NA	TRBJ2-7	TGTGCCAGCAGCCTCCGGGACAGGGCATCCTACGAGCAGTACTTC	CASSLRDRASYEQYF
TRBD1	TRBV29-1	NA	TRBJ1-1	TGCAGCGGGGACAGGGTGGCGAACACTGAAGCTTTCTTT	CSGDRVANTEAFF
NA	TRBV7-9	NA	TRBJ2-7	TGTGCCAGCAGCTTAGAGGGGAAGACCTACGAGCAGTACTTC	CASSLEGKTYEQYF
TRBD2	TRBV18	few	TRBJ2-1	TGTGCCAGCTCACCAACTAGCGGGGGAGACAATGAGCAGTTCTTC	CASSPTSGGDNEQFF
TRBD1	TRBV4-1	NA	TRBJ1-4	TGCGCCAGCAGCCGTATTGGGGGGACAGGACTTTTCGGGACAAATGGAAAACTGTTTTTT	CASSRIGGTGLFGTNGKLFF
TRBD1	TRBV11-1	NA	TRBJ1-2	TGTGCCAGCAGCTTATTACAGGGGAAATATGGCTACACCTTC	CASSLLQGKYGYTF
TRBD1	TRBV5-8	NA	TRBJ2-1	TGTGCCAGCAGCCCGACAGGGGGCGGCTACAATGAGCAGTTCTTC	CASSPTGGGYNEQFF
NA	TRBV7-2	NA	TRBJ1-3	TGTGCCAGCAGCCTATACAGGGTCTCTGGAAACACCATATATTTT	CASSLYRVSGNTIYF
TRBD1	TRBV9	NA	TRBJ1-2	TGTGCCAGCAGCGCAACAGGGGGCGCGGGGGGCTACACCTTC	CASSATGGAGGYTF